This T cell receptor (beta chain) was recovered during a study of technical replicates of blood from a handful of donors (dated by TCRdb to between 2016 and 2019). Receptor libraries were prepared by the immunoSEQ multiplex PCR assay. This is the immuneACCESS table as TCRdb keeps it, with only in-frame sequences that have V and J called. A part of the clones is gone; compared with another copy, unresolved V genes explain less than half, and the rest is unexplained. This sample gives 75,000 to 100,000 clones in total; 96% of them show up just once. About 0.38% of the sample is taken by the ten largest. CDR1 and CDR2, looked up from the germline V gene, are SGDLS and YYNGEE. Trimming costs V 5 bases and J 2 bases, and their ends lie 15 bases apart. The CDR3 sequence holds 15 residues, the cysteine and phenylalanine included. The entry retains the CDR3 DNA only, 45 bases that are in frame from base 1.

Comments on this clone: The target of this receptor is not known. Nothing much larger sits one base from this clone, and base qualities are not available.

The V gene is TRBV9 and the J gene is TRBJ2-3, with TRBD2 as a weak D call on 5 bases. What was sequenced was T cells isolated from PBMCs. The sequence derives from a human donor in good health. The bases read TGTGCCAGCAGGAAAAGCGGTCAGGACACAGATACGCAGTATTTT. It translates as CASRKSGQDTDTQYF. Outside the CDR3, residues come from the reference TRBV9 and TRBJ2-3 proteins, so the full variable domain is: DSGVTQTPKHLITATGQRVTLRCSPRSGDLSVYWYQQSLDQGLQFLIQYYNGEERAKGNILERFSAQQFPDLHSELNLSSLELGDSALYFCASRKSGQDTDTQYFGPGTRLTVL.